One sample yielded the 29 T cell receptor beta chains listed below, sequenced in a study of cytotoxic CD8 clonotypes in ibrutinib-treated CLL. Sequencing used immunoSEQ multiplex PCR; TCRdb keeps in-frame clones, though not all of them. The data contain 150,000 or so clones, around 80% of them singletons. Sample: PBMCs, taken after 24 months of ibrutinib treatment. The receptor set was obtained from a human donor with chronic lymphocytic leukemia.

CDR3 sequence (DNA): TGTGCCAGCTTAACCAGGGTAGGAGAGCAGTACTTC. Encoded protein: CASLTRVGEQYF. The gene calls are TRBV6-1 and TRBJ2-7; a possible D gene is TRBD1 (5 bases). With 8 bases removed from V and 7 bases from J, the gap between germline ends came to 15 bases. Germline lookup yields CDR1 MNHNS and CDR2 SASEGT. The CDR3 is 12 amino acids.

The genes are TRBV4-1 and TRBJ2-7; tentatively, D is TRBD1 (5 bases). V lost 2 bases and J lost 2, with 13 bases in between. The CDR3 covers 15 residues. Germline lookup yields CDR1 MGHRA and CDR2 YSYEKL. As DNA, the CDR3 is TGCGCCAGCAGCCAACTGGGGCTAGGGACCTACGAGCAGTACTTC. This encodes CASSQLGLGTYEQYF.

The rearrangement uses TRBV7-2 and TRBJ1-2; D not resolved. This CDR3 has 13 amino acids. Trimming left V 3 bases short and J 1 base short, with 6 bases between. The germline V gene encodes CDR1 SGHTA and CDR2 FQGNSA. CDR3: CASSFRNNYGYTF. The CDR3 DNA reads TGTGCCAGCAGCTTTCGGAATAACTATGGCTACACCTTC.

The V and J genes are TRBV7-2 and TRBJ2-5; D is perhaps TRBD2 (6 bases). The CDR3 has 14 residues. V was shortened by 5 bases and J by 5 bases, with 15 bases between the two germline ends. The V gene's germline CDR1 is SGHTA and CDR2 FQGNSA. This CDR3 reads CASSQGLLLETQYF. The CDR3 nucleotides are TGTGCCAGCAGCCAGGGACTTTTATTGGAGACCCAGTACTTC.

This chain joins TRBV7-9 and TRBJ2-5; the D gene is possibly TRBD2 (5 bases). The CDR3 runs to 13 residues. Germline lookup yields CDR1 SEHNR and CDR2 FQNEAQ (reference sequence). V lost 5 bases to trimming and J lost 5 bases, with 12 bases between them. CDR3 coding DNA: TGTGCCAGCAGCCCCAGGCGGAGGGAGACCCAGTACTTC. The encoded protein is CASSPRRRETQYF.

CDR3 in amino acids: CASSVKQGEYGYTF. In DNA form, the CDR3 reads TGTGCCAGCAGCGTCAAACAGGGGGAGTATGGCTACACCTTC. The rearrangement joins TRBV9 to TRBJ1-2; TRBD1 matches at 8 bases. From germline, CDR1 is SGDLS and CDR2 YYNGEE. The CDR3 spans 14 residues. J lost 5 bases, V lost 2 bases, and 5 bases had no gene match. The whole variable domain, filled in from reference TRBV9 and TRBJ1-2, reads DSGVTQTPKHLITATGQRVTLRCSPRSGDLSVYWYQQSLDQGLQFLIQYYNGEERAKGNILERFSAQQFPDLHSELNLSSLELGDSALYFCASSVKQGEYGYTFGSGTRLTVV.

The J gene is TRBJ1-2, the V gene TRBV6-5; TRBD1 is a possible D gene (5 bases). CDR3 length equals 13 residues. Germline-derived CDR1 and CDR2 are MNHEY and SVGAGI. With 2 bases removed from V and 8 bases from J, the gap between germline ends came to 12 bases. The chain's CDR3 is CASSYTSQGGYTF. CDR3 nucleotides: TGTGCCAGCAGTTACACGAGCCAGGGAGGCTACACCTTC.

The chain joins TRBV7-9 to TRBJ1-2, with D uncertain. V dropped 3 bases and J dropped 2 bases, with 10 bases sitting between them. CDR1 is SEHNR and CDR2 is FQNEAQ in the germline V gene (reference sequence). This CDR3 is 14 amino acids long. The CDR3 sequence is CASSLRQQNYGYTF. CDR3 nucleotides: TGTGCCAGCAGCTTGAGACAACAAAACTATGGCTACACCTTC.

The chain joins TRBV10-3 to TRBJ2-3; 16 bases map to TRBD2. V trimming: 4 bases; J trimming: 6 bases; junction bases outside the gene matches: 4. The CDR3 has 16 residues. The V gene's germline CDR1 is ENHRY and CDR2 SYGVKD. The CDR3 region is CAISAGTSGGEDTQYF. The CDR3 nucleotides read TGTGCCATCAGTGCCGGGACTAGCGGGGGGGAGGATACGCAGTATTTT.

The rearrangement links TRBV7-2 to TRBJ2-1; the match to TRBD2 covers 11 bases. Germline CDR1 reads SGHTA; CDR2 reads FQGNSA. Trimming at V came to 4 bases and at J to 8 bases, leaving 7 bases not matched to a gene. This CDR3 region has 15 residues. CDR3 sequence reads: CASSSTPGLADEQFF. CDR3 bases: TGTGCCAGCAGCTCCACACCGGGACTAGCGGATGAGCAGTTCTTC.

Notes on this clone: An end of the junction differs from the germline gene, which may be a read error. The J gene is TRBJ2-7, the V gene TRBV7-3; the D is unclear. The CDR3 spans 15 residues. Per the germline V gene, CDR1 is SGHTA and CDR2 is FQGTGA. CDR3 DNA: TGTGCCAGCAGCCTAACCCCAGGTGGCTCCTACGAGCAGTACTTC. This translates into CASSLTPGGSYEQYF.

This rearrangement joins TRBV30 to TRBJ2-7, with D possibly TRBD2 on 6 matching bases. This CDR3 is built from 14 residues. Germline V gene sequence: CDR1 GTSNPN, CDR2 SVGIG (reference sequence). Trimming cost V 0 bases and J 0 bases, with 9 bases left between them. The CDR3 spells CAWSVGTASYEQYF. In DNA, the CDR3 is TGTGCCTGGAGTGTCGGGACTGCCTCCTACGAGCAGTACTTC. Full variable domain (remainder filled in from reference TRBV30 and TRBJ2-7): SQTIHQWPATLVQPVGSPLSLECTVEGTSNPNLYWYRQAAGRGLQLLFYSVGIGQISSEVPQNLSASRPQDRQFILSSKKLLLSDSGFYLCAWSVGTASYEQYFGPGTRLTVT.

The chain employs TRBV30 and TRBJ1-6; D is undetermined. The CDR3 spans 14 residues. Germline CDR1 and CDR2: GTSNPN and SVGIG (reference sequence). The V end lost 3 bases, the J end lost 8 bases, and 14 bases lay between the germline ends. This CDR3 reads CAWRAHSGHSPLHF. The CDR3 nucleotides are TGTGCCTGGAGAGCTCACTCAGGACATTCACCCCTCCACTTT.

The chain uses TRBV6-5 and TRBJ1-2; the D is unclear. With 2 bases removed from V and 2 bases from J, the gap between germline ends came to 6 bases. Germline V CDR1 and CDR2: MNHEY, SVGAGI. The CDR3 runs to 13 residues. CDR3 DNA sequence: TGTGCCAGCAGTTACACCCTCAACTATGGCTACACCTTC. Translated: CASSYTLNYGYTF.

The chain links TRBV27 to TRBJ2-2; unclear D gene. The CDR3 is 13 amino acids. V was shortened by 3 bases and J by 1 base, with 3 bases between the two germline ends. Germline V gene lookup returns CDR1 MNHEY and CDR2 SMNVEV (reference sequence). CDR3 amino acids: CASSFQNTGELFF. The CDR3, as DNA: TGTGCCAGCAGTTTTCAGAACACCGGGGAGCTGTTTTTT.

The chain recombines TRBV9 with TRBJ2-2, with D unresolved. V was clipped by 0 bases and J by 13 bases, with 10 bases between them. This CDR3 has 12 residues. Germline V gene sequence: CDR1 SGDLS, CDR2 YYNGEE. CDR3 in DNA: TGTGCCAGCAGCGTAGAAGGGCTAGGGCTGTTTTTT. Translated: CASSVEGLGLFF.

V gene TRBV19 combines with J gene TRBJ2-1; 8 bases align to TRBD2. J gave up 4 bases and V 6 bases, and 5 bases lay outside the gene matches. The CDR3 has 14 residues. CDR1 and CDR2 from the germline V gene are LNHDA and SQIVND (reference sequence). CDR3 region: CASSPGGAYNEQFF. In DNA form, the CDR3 reads TGTGCCAGTAGCCCCGGGGGGGCGTACAATGAGCAGTTCTTC. Combining the CDR3 with reference TRBV19 and TRBJ2-1 gives the whole variable domain DGGITQSPKYLFRKEGQNVTLSCEQNLNHDAMYWYRQDPGQGLRLIYYSQIVNDFQKGDIAEGYSVSREKKESFPLTVTSAQKNPTAFYLCASSPGGAYNEQFFGPGTRLTVL.

Only one count was recorded for this clone. V gene TRBV5-1 combines with J gene TRBJ2-3, with TRBD2 identical over 11 bases. The V segment lost 0 bases and the J segment 8 bases; nucleotides outside the gene matches: 8. The CDR3 consists of 16 residues. Germline lookup yields CDR1 SGHRS and CDR2 YFSETQ. The CDR3 loop reads CASSLVVSGGAVTQYF. The CDR3 DNA sequence: TGCGCCAGCAGCTTGGTGGTTAGCGGGGGGGCGGTTACGCAGTATTTT.

This clone showed up just once. The chain links TRBV5-1 to TRBJ2-2; D assignment may be TRBD1 or TRBD2 (5 bases each). The V end was cut by 0 bases, the J end by 6 bases, with 15 bases between. CDR1 is SGHRS, CDR2 YFSETQ, per germline. The CDR3 has 16 amino acids. In DNA form, the CDR3 reads TGCGCCAGCAGCTTGGCCTCAGTGAGGGGCGCCGGGGAGCTGTTTTTT. This gives the protein CASSLASVRGAGELFF. Full variable domain (remainder filled in from reference TRBV5-1 and TRBJ2-2): KAGVTQTPRYLIKTRGQQVTLSCSPISGHRSVSWYQQTPGQGLQFLFEYFSETQRNKGNFPGRFSGRQFSNSRSEMNVSTLELGDSALYLCASSLASVRGAGELFFGEGSRLTVL.

The chain couples TRBV7-8 to TRBJ1-3; the match to TRBD1 covers 7 bases. Trimming removed 2 bases from V and 0 bases from J; junction bases left unmatched: 4. The CDR3 sequence is 16 residues long. Germline CDR1 is SGHVS and CDR2 is FQNEAQ. CDR3 residues: CASSLLGQSSGNTIYF. DNA of the CDR3: TGTGCCAGCAGCTTACTGGGACAGAGCTCTGGAAACACCATATATTTT.

This chain joins TRBV19 and TRBJ1-5, with D possibly matching TRBD1 (5 bases). Germline V gene data show CDR1 as LNHDA and CDR2 as SQIVND (reference sequence). The V and J ends lost 3 bases and 3 bases respectively, with 12 bases between them. CDR3 length: 15 residues. For the CDR3, the DNA is TGTGCCAGTAGTATGATGGGACGGATCAATCAGCCCCAGCATTTT. It codes for CASSMMGRINQPQHF.

The chain combines TRBV30 with TRBJ1-1; 8 bases agree with TRBD1. The trim removed 8 bases at V and 0 bases at J, leaving 5 bases unmatched. The CDR3 length is 13 residues. Germline V gene data show CDR1 as GTSNPN and CDR2 as SVGIG (reference sequence). The CDR3 reads CARGQGMNTEAFF. The CDR3 DNA follows: TGTGCCCGAGGACAGGGAATGAACACTGAAGCTTTCTTT.

The rearrangement uses TRBV6-5 and TRBJ2-2; D call uncertain. Trimming removed 2 bases at V and 7 bases at J, with 8 bases between. This CDR3 spans 13 amino acids. Germline values: CDR1 MNHEY, CDR2 SVGAGI. The CDR3 DNA is TGTGCCAGCAGTTACAGGGTCGGCGGGGAGCTGTTTTTT. Translation gives CASSYRVGGELFF.

V usage is TRBV29-1 and J usage is TRBJ2-7; D is possibly TRBD1 or TRBD2 (5 bases each). Between the trimmed V and J ends, which lost 4 bases and 2 bases, there was a span of 12 bases. CDR3 length equals 13 residues. Germline CDR1 and CDR2: SQVTM and ANQGSEA. The CDR3 nucleotides read TGCAGCGTTGGGGTCAGGGACCCCTACGAGCAGTACTTC. The encoded protein is CSVGVRDPYEQYF.

The sample holds one count of this clone. The chain combines TRBV5-1 with TRBJ2-7, with 9 bases lining up with TRBD1. The CDR3 is 15 residues long. Germline lookup yields CDR1 SGHRS and CDR2 YFSETQ. The junction had 9 bases not matched to a gene; V was cut back by 4 bases and J by 4 bases. CDR3 nucleotide sequence: TGCGCCAGCAGCCCGGGACAGGGTAGAGATTACGAGCAGTACTTC. It is translated as CASSPGQGRDYEQYF.

The chain links TRBV15 to TRBJ2-2; the D is unclear. From germline, CDR1 is LNHNV and CDR2 YYDKDF (reference sequence). This CDR3 has 17 amino acids. V was clipped by 0 bases and J by 0 bases, with 11 bases between them. The CDR3 sequence is CATSRDMQSANTGELFF. As DNA, the CDR3 is TGTGCCACCAGCAGAGATATGCAGAGCGCGAACACCGGGGAGCTGTTTTTT.

This clone turned up a few times. V is TRBV6-5 and J is TRBJ2-1, with D possibly being TRBD1 (6 bases). Germline values: CDR1 MNHEY, CDR2 SVGAGI. V dropped 5 bases and J dropped 14 bases, with 13 bases sitting between them. This CDR3 has 11 residues. CDR3 nucleotides: TGTGCCAGCAGTCAGGGGATAAGTGAGTTCTTC. Amino acid sequence: CASSQGISEFF.

Comment on this clone: At the DNA level, this CDR3 is encoded by other sequences in the same sample as well. The chain combines TRBV18 with TRBJ1-1, with 7 nucleotides matching TRBD1. J was trimmed by 1 base and V by 2 bases; bases with no gene match: 1. The CDR3 totals 14 residues. Germline CDR1 is KGHSH and CDR2 is LQKENI. The CDR3, as DNA: TGTGCCAGCTCACCAGCAGGGGGGAACACTGAAGCTTTCTTT. This encodes CASSPAGGNTEAFF.

The chain links TRBV27 to TRBJ2-5, with a possible D match to TRBD2 (5 bases). V gave up 5 bases and J gave up 4 bases, with 17 bases separating them. Germline V CDR1 and CDR2: MNHEY, SMNVEV (reference sequence). This CDR3 spans 15 amino acids. This CDR3 reads CASSSLGSRGETQYF. Written as DNA, the CDR3 is TGTGCCAGCAGTAGTTTAGGATCCCGGGGAGAGACCCAGTACTTC.